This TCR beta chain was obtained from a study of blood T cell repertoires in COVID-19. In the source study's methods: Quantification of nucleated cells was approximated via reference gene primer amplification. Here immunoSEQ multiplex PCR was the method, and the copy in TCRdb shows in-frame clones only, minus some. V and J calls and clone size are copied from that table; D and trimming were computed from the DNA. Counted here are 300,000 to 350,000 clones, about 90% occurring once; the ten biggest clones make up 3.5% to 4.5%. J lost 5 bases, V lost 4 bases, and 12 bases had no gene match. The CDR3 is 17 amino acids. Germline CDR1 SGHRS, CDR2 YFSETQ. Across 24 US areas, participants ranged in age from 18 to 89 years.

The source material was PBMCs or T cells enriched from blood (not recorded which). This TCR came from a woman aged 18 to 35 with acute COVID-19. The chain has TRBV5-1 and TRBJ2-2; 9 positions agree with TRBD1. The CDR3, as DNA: TGCGCCAGCAGCCTCCCACAGGGGGCTGTCAGGACCGGGGAGCTGTTTTTT. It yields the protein CASSLPQGAVRTGELFF.